The 24 T cell receptor beta chains presented below share a single source sample, sequenced in a study of OX40 agonist ivuxolimab in advanced cancers. Produced via immunoSEQ multiplex PCR; TCRdb's table is partial and in-frame only. Of fewer than 70,000 clones listed, approximately 80% were seen once; the top ten hold around 1.6%. This specimen was CD4+ or CD8+ T cells sorted from blood, taken in a trial of the OX40 agonist ivuxolimab. The receptors here all came from an adult with an advanced solid tumor such as melanoma, head and neck, liver or kidney cancer.

This clone turned up a few times. J is TRBJ1-2 and V is TRBV19; D is undetermined. This CDR3 has 19 amino acids. Trimming left V 5 bases short and J 7 bases short, with 32 bases between. The germline V gene has CDR1 LNHDA and CDR2 SQIVND (reference sequence). DNA for the CDR3: TGTGCCAGTAGTGTCAACCTCGGGAGGAGGGCTTTAACGTGGTCTGGCTACACCTTC. It yields the protein CASSVNLGRRALTWSGYTF.

The chain has TRBV6-5 and TRBJ2-4, with a weak D call TRBD1 (5 bases). Germline V gene data show CDR1 as MNHEY and CDR2 as SVGAGI. V was trimmed by 6 bases and J by 0 bases, leaving 6 bases between them. The CDR3 has 13 amino acids. This CDR3 is CASRTEAKNIQYF. CDR3 sequence (DNA): TGTGCCAGCAGGACAGAAGCCAAAAACATTCAGTACTTC.

The sample holds a few counts of this clone. The chain recombines TRBV15 with TRBJ1-3, with 7 bases that match TRBD1. CDR1 LNHNV and CDR2 YYDKDF come from the germline V gene (reference sequence). The trim removed 0 bases at V and 7 bases at J, leaving 6 bases unmatched. This CDR3 is 15 amino acids long. CDR3 sequence: CATSRDLGGGNTIYF. The CDR3 coding sequence is TGTGCCACCAGCAGAGATTTAGGGGGCGGTAACACCATATATTTT.

Only a few counts were recorded for this clone. This chain connects TRBV7-8 to TRBJ1-2; 7 nucleotides line up with TRBD1. V shed 4 bases, J shed 5 bases, and the junction held 10 bases outside the gene matches. This CDR3 spans 15 amino acids. Germline CDR1 and CDR2: SGHVS and FQNEAQ. CDR3 coding DNA: TGTGCCAGCAGCTCCGTTCTGGACAGGAAATATGGCTACACCTTC. Amino acids: CASSSVLDRKYGYTF.

The CDR3 DNA reads as TGTGCCAGCAGCTACGCCGGGACAGGGGGGCACAATGAAAAACTGTTTTTT. Translated: CASSYAGTGGHNEKLFF. This chain links TRBV7-9 with TRBJ1-4; 11 bases align to TRBD1. Unmatched junction bases numbered 9, after V lost 4 bases and J lost 5 bases. Germline loops: CDR1 SEHNR, CDR2 FQNEAQ (reference sequence). CDR3 length: 17 residues.

The chain recombines TRBV28 with TRBJ2-3; a weak D match, TRBD2 (6 bases). Deletions cut 5 bases from V and 0 bases from J, with 15 bases between. The CDR3 is made up of 16 amino acids. CDR1 is MDHEN and CDR2 is SYDVKM in the germline V gene. The CDR3 DNA sequence: TGTGCCAGCAGTCGCCATAGCGGAATAAGCACAGATACGCAGTATTTT. Translated, it gives CASSRHSGISTDTQYF.

CDR3 coding DNA: TGTGCCAGCAGCTCCTACAGGGAAAATCAGCCCCAGCATTTT. This gives the protein CASSSYRENQPQHF. The rearrangement joins TRBV28 to TRBJ1-5; possible D gene TRBD1, 6 bases. Trimming pared 6 bases from V and 4 bases from J, leaving 13 bases between. The CDR3 consists of 14 residues. From germline, CDR1 is MDHEN and CDR2 SYDVKM.

The chain employs TRBV11-2 and TRBJ2-1; D is ambiguous. The CDR3 has 13 residues. The germline V gene has CDR1 SGHAT and CDR2 FQNNGV. Trimming pared 8 bases from V and 7 bases from J, leaving 15 bases between. The CDR3 reads CASGSGPANEQFF. The CDR3 region has the DNA TGTGCCAGCGGATCGGGCCCAGCAAATGAGCAGTTCTTC. Filled out from reference TRBV11-2 and TRBJ2-1, the complete variable domain reads EAGVAQSPRYKIIEKRQSVAFWCNPISGHATLYWYQQILGQGPKLLIQFQNNGVVDDSQLPKDRFSAERLKGVDSTLKIQPAKLEDSAVYLCASGSGPANEQFFGPGTRLTVL.

The CDR3 region has the DNA TGTGCCAGCAGCTTTGGGACTACCCATGGCTACACCTTC. As protein: CASSFGTTHGYTF. V usage is TRBV5-6 and J usage is TRBJ1-2, with D possibly matching TRBD1 (5 bases). There are 13 residues in the CDR3. V was cut by 2 bases and J by 6 bases, with 11 bases left in between. From germline, CDR1 is SGHDT and CDR2 YYEEEE.

J is TRBJ2-7 and V is TRBV7-9; the D is unclear. This CDR3 is 14 amino acids long. V was trimmed by 2 bases and J by 3 bases, leaving 11 bases between them. The germline V gene has CDR1 SEHNR and CDR2 FQNEAQ (reference sequence). CDR3 nucleotide sequence: TGTGCCAGCAGCTTATCGGGCTCTTACTACGAGCAGTACTTC. It yields the protein CASSLSGSYYEQYF.

V gene TRBV4-2 combines with J gene TRBJ2-5; a possible D gene is TRBD2 (6 bases). Germline loops: CDR1 LGHNA, CDR2 YNFKEQ. Trimming cost V 1 base and J 0 bases, with 9 bases left between them. This CDR3 has 15 amino acids. In DNA form, the CDR3 reads TGTGCCAGCAGCCAAGCCGGGACTTACCAAGAGACCCAGTACTTC. Translating it yields CASSQAGTYQETQYF.

This clone was seen a few times. This sequence joins TRBV21-1 and TRBJ2-7; TRBD2, as called in the table, went unchecked against the DNA. TRBV21-1 is classified as a pseudogene. The CDR3 has 15 amino acids. The CDR3 reads CASSVPLAGEQEQYF. The CDR3 DNA follows: TGTGCCAGCAGCGTCCCCCTAGCGGGAGAGCAGGAGCAGTACTTC.

DNA for the CDR3: TGTGCCAGTAGCGTTACGTTGGGTAGGGACAGCATCTATGGCTACACCTTC. Translation: CASSVTLGRDSIYGYTF. This rearrangement joins TRBV19 to TRBJ1-2; TRBD1 matches at 7 bases. Germline values: CDR1 LNHDA, CDR2 SQIVND (reference sequence). The CDR3 runs to 17 residues. With V trimmed by 6 bases and J by 4 bases, 17 bases remained unmatched.

This chain links TRBV15 with TRBJ1-5; D call uncertain. Germline lookup yields CDR1 LNHNV and CDR2 YYDKDF (reference sequence). CDR3 length: 13 amino acids. The germline V and J ends were trimmed by 1 base and 7 bases, with 8 bases remaining between them. The CDR3 nucleotides read TGTGCCACCAGCAGAGGTAGGAGGCAGCCCCAGCATTTT. Translation: CATSRGRRQPQHF. Based on the CDR3 plus reference TRBV15 and TRBJ1-5, the full variable domain is DAMVIQNPRYQVTQFGKPVTLSCSQTLNHNVMYWYQQKSSQAPKLLFHYYDKDFNNEADTPDNFQSRRPNTSFCFLDIRSPGLGDTAMYLCATSRGRRQPQHFGDGTRLSIL.

V usage is TRBV19 and J usage is TRBJ1-1; D may be TRBD1 (5 bases). Between the trimmed V and J ends, which lost 6 bases and 1 base, there was a span of 9 bases. The CDR3 length is 13 residues. Per the germline V gene, CDR1 is LNHDA and CDR2 is SQIVND (reference sequence). The CDR3 coding sequence is TGTGCCAGTAGGGGAGGGACGAACACTGAAGCTTTCTTT. Amino acids: CASRGGTNTEAFF.

This clone turned up a few times. The chain links TRBV9 to TRBJ1-2; D unclear. Trimming left V 6 bases short and J 0 bases short, with 6 bases between. There are 12 residues in the CDR3. Germline CDR1 is SGDLS and CDR2 is YYNGEE. The CDR3 is CASNRANYGYTF. Written as DNA, the CDR3 is TGTGCCAGCAACCGAGCTAACTATGGCTACACCTTC.

V gene TRBV29-1 combines with J gene TRBJ2-4; 8 bases are shared with TRBD1. The CDR3 loop spans 14 amino acids. CDR1 SQVTM and CDR2 ANQGSEA come from the germline V gene. V lost 4 bases, J lost 2 bases, and 4 bases stayed unmatched. In DNA form, the CDR3 reads TGCAGCGTTGTCACAGGGGGAACCAAAAACATTCAGTACTTC. Its protein product is CSVVTGGTKNIQYF.

Here the CDR3 reads CASSPHLSQAGGSYEQYF. The CDR3 nucleotides read TGTGCCAGCAGCCCCCACTTGTCCCAGGCGGGAGGGTCCTACGAGCAGTACTTC. The chain carries TRBV7-2 and TRBJ2-5, with TRBD2 matching over 9 bases. The J call may be faulty, since TRBJ2-7 better matches the DNA end. The germline CDR1 and CDR2 sequences are SGHTA and FQGNSA. The CDR3 runs 18 residues.

Only a few counts were recorded for this clone. The CDR3 region has the DNA TGTGCCAGCACGGGACAGGGAAATGAGCAGTTCTTC. Amino acid sequence: CASTGQGNEQFF. J is TRBJ2-1 and V is TRBV2, with 9 bases aligning to TRBD1. With 7 bases clipped from V and 7 bases from J, the junction kept 2 bases outside the gene matches. This CDR3 is 12 amino acids long. In germline, CDR1 is SNHLY, CDR2 FYNNEI.

This chain joins TRBV10-3 and TRBJ1-5; D is ambiguous. CDR1 is ENHRY, CDR2 SYGVKD, per germline. CDR3 length: 18 residues. The ends were cut back, 0 bases at V and 4 bases at J, with 19 bases in the middle. For the CDR3, the DNA is TGTGCCATCAGTGAGTCCTTCAGGTTCCCCCTTGGAAATCAGCCCCAGCATTTT. Translated, it gives CAISESFRFPLGNQPQHF.

This clone appeared a single time. The J gene is TRBJ2-7, the V gene TRBV28; TRBD2 matches 10 bases. Germline loops: CDR1 MDHEN, CDR2 SYDVKM. The J segment lost 5 bases and the V segment lost 2 bases, leaving 9 bases of the junction unmatched. This CDR3 is built from 16 residues. The CDR3 loop reads CASSLASGLAGDEQYF. The CDR3 nucleotides are TGTGCCAGCAGTTTAGCCTCGGGGCTAGCGGGAGACGAGCAGTACTTC.

The rearrangement joins TRBV9 to TRBJ1-2; D is ambiguous. This CDR3 is 13 amino acids long. V shed 0 bases and J shed 2 bases, with 5 bases lying between them. The V gene's germline CDR1 is SGDLS and CDR2 YYNGEE. The chain's CDR3 is CASSVGRNYGYTF. CDR3 nucleotide sequence: TGTGCCAGCAGCGTAGGCAGGAACTATGGCTACACCTTC. The whole variable domain, filled in from reference TRBV9 and TRBJ1-2, reads DSGVTQTPKHLITATGQRVTLRCSPRSGDLSVYWYQQSLDQGLQFLIQYYNGEERAKGNILERFSAQQFPDLHSELNLSSLELGDSALYFCASSVGRNYGYTFGSGTRLTVV.

This clone was picked up one time. The J gene is TRBJ1-2, the V gene TRBV7-3; 7 bases match TRBD1. The trim removed 5 bases at V and 3 bases at J, leaving 9 bases unmatched. The germline CDR1 and CDR2 sequences are SGHTA and FQGTGA. CDR3 length: 15 amino acids. The CDR3 region is CASSPSPGGDYGYTF. CDR3 bases: TGTGCCAGCAGCCCATCGCCAGGGGGGGACTATGGCTACACCTTC.

The chain couples TRBV7-3 to TRBJ2-5, with 10 positions matching TRBD1. The V and J ends lost 5 bases and 4 bases, in that order; junction bases with no gene match: 1. Germline V gives CDR1 SGHTA, CDR2 FQGTGA. The CDR3 is made up of 13 amino acids. The CDR3 DNA reads as TGTGCCAGCAGCGGACAGGGGGGAGAGACCCAGTACTTC. It codes for CASSGQGGETQYF.